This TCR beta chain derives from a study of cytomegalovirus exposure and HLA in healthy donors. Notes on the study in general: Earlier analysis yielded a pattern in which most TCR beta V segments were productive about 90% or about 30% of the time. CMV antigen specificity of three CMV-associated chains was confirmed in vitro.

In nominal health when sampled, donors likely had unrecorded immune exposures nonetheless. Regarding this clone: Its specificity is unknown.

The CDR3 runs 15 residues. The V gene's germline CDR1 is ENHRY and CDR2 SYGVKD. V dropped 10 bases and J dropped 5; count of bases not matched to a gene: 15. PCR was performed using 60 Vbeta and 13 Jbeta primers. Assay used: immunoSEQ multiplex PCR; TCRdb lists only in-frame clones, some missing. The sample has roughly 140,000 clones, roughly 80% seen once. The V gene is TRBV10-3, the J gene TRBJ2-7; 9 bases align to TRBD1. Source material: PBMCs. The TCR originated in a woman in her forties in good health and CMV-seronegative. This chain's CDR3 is CATLRLGDRVHEQYF. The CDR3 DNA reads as TGTGCCACCTTGCGTCTTGGGGACAGGGTCCACGAGCAGTACTTC.